The clone carrying this T cell receptor (beta chain) has only a few counts. These data originate in a study of CD8+ T cells in alopecia areata. RNA extraction was followed by reverse transcription into cDNA, which acted as the sequencing template. Libraries were prepared by immunoSEQ multiplex PCR; TCRdb keeps only in-frame clonotypes and omits some of them. The sample has under 40,000 clones; approximately 60% are singletons. This clonotype originated in a human donor with alopecia areata. The sample comprised NKG2D-high CD8+ T cells sorted from blood.

In DNA, the CDR3 is TGTGCCAGCAGCTTCGGGACAGCCGCAACTAATGAAAAACTGTTTTTT. Residues: CASSFGTAATNEKLFF. The chain carries TRBV7-9 and TRBJ1-4, with 7 bases that match TRBD1. Germline assignment: CDR1 SEHNR and CDR2 FQNEAQ (reference sequence). The CDR3 totals 16 residues. V lost 3 bases, J lost 0 bases, and 4 bases stayed unmatched.